The 19 T cell receptor beta chains presented below share a single source sample, sequenced in a study of molecular identifiers for immune sequencing clone quantification. TCRdb re-analysed the PCR reads in MiXCR, keeping a single row per CDR3 protein. The sample has around 65,000 distinct CDR3 sequences; approximately 17% are singletons. Input material: naive CD8+ T cells from blood, with Jurkat cell RNA spiked in. Sample subset: FACS-sorted CD8+CD4-CCR7+CD45RA+ naive T cells. These TCRs come from a human donor in good health. Some libraries in this study had Jurkat cell RNA spiked in.

As for this clonotype: This may stem from a read error, because a much larger clone lies one nucleotide away. The chain employs TRBV27 and TRBJ2-7; TRBD2 aligns across 10 bases. The CDR3 extends over 13 amino acids. Germline lookup yields CDR1 MNHEY and CDR2 SMNVEV (reference sequence). The DNA of the CDR3 is TGTGCCGGCAGTTTAATAGGTAGCGGGAGGTCGTACTTC. This encodes CAGSLIGSGRSYF.

This clonotype was seen ten or more times. The chain employs TRBV30 and TRBJ2-7; D is unclear. This CDR3 is built from 13 residues. The ends were cut back, 3 bases at V and 6 bases at J, with 15 bases in the middle. CDR1 and CDR2 (germline): GTSNPN, SVGIG (reference sequence). In nucleotides, the CDR3 is TGTGCCTGGAGCGTGGGAAGCTCGGGCGAGCAGTACTTC. As protein: CAWSVGSSGEQYF.

Remarks on this clonotype: A much larger clonotype is one base distant, so this may be a read error. The chain combines TRBV7-6 with TRBJ2-7, with 7 bases lining up with TRBD1. V lost 4 bases and J lost 6; bases outside the gene matches: 15. The CDR3 has 16 residues. Germline CDR1 and CDR2: SGHVS and FNYEAQ. CDR3 sequence: CASSYRIGGASAEQYF. CDR3 in DNA: TGTGCCAGCAGCTACCGCATAGGGGGCGCCTCGGCCGAGCAGTACTTC.

Note on this clonotype: This clone may be a read error of a much larger clone one base away. This chain joins TRBV28 and TRBJ2-3, with TRBD2 matching over 8 bases. Germline V gene sequence: CDR1 MDHEN, CDR2 SYDVKM. The CDR3 has 16 amino acids. CDR3 sequence: CARSLLAGNQADTQYF. The CDR3 DNA sequence: TGTGCCAGGAGTTTGTTAGCGGGAAACCAGGCCGATACGCAGTATTTT.

This clonotype was seen ten or more times. J is TRBJ2-7 and V is TRBV20-1; 12 bases line up with TRBD2. Unmatched junction bases numbered 12, after V lost 3 bases and J lost 3 bases. The CDR3 contains 17 residues. CDR1 is DFQATT, CDR2 SNEGSKA, per germline (reference sequence). The DNA for the CDR3 is TGCAGTGCTAGCCGCGGGCGTCGACTAGCGGGAGACTACGAGCAGTACTTC. Its translation is CSASRGRRLAGDYEQYF.

CDR3 DNA sequence: TGCGCCAGCAGCAAACAATCAGGGGGGCACTACGAGCAGTACTTC. The encoded protein is CASSKQSGGHYEQYF. The chain links TRBV4-1 to TRBJ2-7, with a possible D match to TRBD1 (7 bases). Trimming cost V 5 bases and J 3 bases, with 17 bases left between them. This CDR3 comprises 15 residues. CDR1 and CDR2 (germline): MGHRA, YSYEKL.

This clonotype was seen ten or more times. The chain links TRBV7-2 to TRBJ2-3; the D gene is possibly TRBD1 (5 bases). The germline CDR1 and CDR2 sequences are SGHTA and FQGNSA. Trimming removed 5 bases at V and 1 base at J, with 25 bases between. The CDR3 has 19 amino acids. The CDR3 spells CASSQLGAANPRGTDTQYF. DNA for the CDR3: TGTGCCAGCAGCCAGCTAGGGGCGGCTAACCCCCGGGGCACAGATACGCAGTATTTT. Full variable domain (rest looked up from reference TRBV7-2 and TRBJ2-3): GAGVSQSPSNKVTEKGKDVELRCDPISGHTALYWYRQSLGQGLEFLIYFQGNSAPDKSGLPSDRFSAERTGGSVSTLTIQRTQQEDSAVYLCASSQLGAANPRGTDTQYFGPGTRLTVL.

Comments on this clonotype: This may be a read error: a much more frequent sequence differs by one nucleotide. This likely comes from a read error, as the CDR3 has no conserved phenylalanine or tryptophan at its end. The genes are TRBV6-2 or TRBV6-3 and TRBJ2-3, with D uncertain. Germline V gene sequence: CDR1 MNHEY, CDR2 SVGEGT. The V and J ends lost 2 bases and 4 bases respectively, with 10 bases between them. CDR3 length equals 14 residues. The CDR3 nucleotides read TGTGCCAGCAGTTACACCAGACGCTCAGATACGCAGTATCCT. Protein sequence: CASSYTRRSDTQYP.

This clonotype was observed at least ten times. This rearrangement joins TRBV20-1 to TRBJ2-3, with a weak D call TRBD2 (6 bases). Trimming took off 6 bases at V and 14 bases at J, with 18 bases between the two ends. This CDR3 region has 11 residues. Germline CDR1 reads DFQATT; CDR2 reads SNEGSKA (reference sequence). Written as DNA, the CDR3 is TGCAGTGCGCGGGAATCTAGAATTCGGTATTTT. This encodes CSARESRIRYF.

This clonotype was recorded many times. The chain couples TRBV20-1 to TRBJ2-1; D is ambiguous. This CDR3 comprises 15 residues. The V and J ends lost 4 bases and 0 bases respectively, with 13 bases between them. Germline CDR1 DFQATT, CDR2 SNEGSKA (reference sequence). The CDR3 spells CSAKALGFSYNEQFF. DNA of the CDR3: TGCAGTGCTAAGGCGCTCGGTTTCTCCTACAATGAGCAGTTCTTC.

The chain combines TRBV7-3 with TRBJ2-1, with D perhaps given as TRBD1 or TRBD2 (5 bases each). Germline V gene lookup returns CDR1 SGHTA and CDR2 FQGTGA. V lost 1 base and J lost 5, with 12 bases in between. The CDR3 covers 15 residues. This CDR3 reads CASSLRVRGDNEQFF. The CDR3 DNA is TGTGCCAGCAGCTTAAGGGTTCGGGGCGACAATGAGCAGTTCTTC.

Details on this clonotype: A much larger clonotype is one base distant, so this may be a read error. Because it lacks the conserved phenylalanine or tryptophan at the end, this CDR3 is likely a read error. The rearrangement uses TRBV7-8 and TRBJ1-2, with D unclear. Trimming pared 2 bases from V and 4 bases from J, leaving 17 bases between. The CDR3 sequence is 16 residues long. Germline V gene data show CDR1 as SGHVS and CDR2 as FQNEAQ. The CDR3 loop reads CASSLFRTSPTYGYTS. As DNA, the CDR3 is TGTGCCAGCAGCTTATTTAGGACTTCTCCGACCTATGGCTACACCTCC.

Here the CDR3 reads CASSPNGQTYEQYF. In DNA, the CDR3 is TGTGCCAGCAGTCCGAACGGACAGACCTACGAGCAGTACTTC. The V and J genes are TRBV2 and TRBJ2-7; possibly TRBD1 for D (6 bases). V lost 5 bases to trimming and J lost 2 bases, with 13 bases between them. CDR3 length: 14 amino acids. Germline CDR1 SNHLY, CDR2 FYNNEI.

This clonotype showed up just a few times. The chain joins TRBV27 to TRBJ2-1, with D perhaps matching TRBD2 (7 bases). V was shortened by 2 bases and J by 6 bases, with 23 bases between the two germline ends. The germline V gene encodes CDR1 MNHEY and CDR2 SMNVEV (reference sequence). The CDR3 totals 18 residues. The DNA of the CDR3 is TGTGCCAGCAGTTTAGGGACACAGTATCTAGCGGCCTCCAATGAGCAGTTCTTC. Its protein product is CASSLGTQYLAASNEQFF.

For the CDR3, the DNA is TGTGCCAGCACCTTCCTAGCTCCTGTCTACGAGCAGTACTTC. The encoded protein is CASTFLAPVYEQYF. The chain carries TRBV7-2 and TRBJ2-7, with D possibly TRBD2 on 5 matching bases. The CDR3 spans 14 residues. Per germline, CDR1 SGHTA and CDR2 FQGNSA. Trimming cost V 7 bases and J 3 bases, with 16 bases left between them. Drawing the rest from reference TRBV7-2 and TRBJ2-7, the complete variable domain is GAGVSQSPSNKVTEKGKDVELRCDPISGHTALYWYRQSLGQGLEFLIYFQGNSAPDKSGLPSDRFSAERTGGSVSTLTIQRTQQEDSAVYLCASTFLAPVYEQYFGPGTRLTVT.

A few counts support this clonotype. V usage is TRBV19 and J usage is TRBJ2-1, with 8 bases aligning to TRBD2. CDR3 length: 15 amino acids. In germline, CDR1 is LNHDA, CDR2 SQIVND (reference sequence). J lost 2 bases, V lost 3 bases, and 3 bases had no gene match. DNA for the CDR3: TGTGCCAGTAGTATGACTAGCGTAGCCTACAATGAGCAGTTCTTC. Translated: CASSMTSVAYNEQFF.

Ten or more counts support this clonotype. The rearrangement links TRBV4-3 to TRBJ2-2, with 7 nucleotides matching TRBD1. The CDR3 is made up of 16 amino acids. The germline gives CDR1 LGHNA, CDR2 YSLEER. V was pared by 0 bases and J by 6 bases, with 7 bases of the junction left unmatched. The CDR3 DNA reads TGCGCCAGCAGCCAAGATCCAGGGGGTCCCGCCGGGGAGCTGTTTTTT. Its protein product is CASSQDPGGPAGELFF.

To note about this clonotype: A much larger clone sits a single nucleotide away, making a read error possible. The rearrangement links TRBV20-1 to TRBJ1-5; D gene ambiguous. The germline CDR1 and CDR2 sequences are DFQATT and SNEGSKA (reference sequence). This CDR3 contains 12 residues. CDR3: CGARDGNQPQHF. DNA of the CDR3: TGCGGTGCTAGAGATGGCAATCAGCCCCAGCATTTT.

This clonotype was seen ten or more times. The rearrangement uses TRBV3-1 and TRBJ2-3; a possible D gene is TRBD1 (6 bases). Germline CDR1 and CDR2: LGHDT and YNNKEL (reference sequence). The CDR3 totals 14 residues. V was cut by 1 base and J by 6 bases, with 11 bases left in between. In DNA, the CDR3 is TGTGCCAGCAGCCAAGTTGGGGGCGCTGATACGCAGTATTTT. It is translated as CASSQVGGADTQYF.